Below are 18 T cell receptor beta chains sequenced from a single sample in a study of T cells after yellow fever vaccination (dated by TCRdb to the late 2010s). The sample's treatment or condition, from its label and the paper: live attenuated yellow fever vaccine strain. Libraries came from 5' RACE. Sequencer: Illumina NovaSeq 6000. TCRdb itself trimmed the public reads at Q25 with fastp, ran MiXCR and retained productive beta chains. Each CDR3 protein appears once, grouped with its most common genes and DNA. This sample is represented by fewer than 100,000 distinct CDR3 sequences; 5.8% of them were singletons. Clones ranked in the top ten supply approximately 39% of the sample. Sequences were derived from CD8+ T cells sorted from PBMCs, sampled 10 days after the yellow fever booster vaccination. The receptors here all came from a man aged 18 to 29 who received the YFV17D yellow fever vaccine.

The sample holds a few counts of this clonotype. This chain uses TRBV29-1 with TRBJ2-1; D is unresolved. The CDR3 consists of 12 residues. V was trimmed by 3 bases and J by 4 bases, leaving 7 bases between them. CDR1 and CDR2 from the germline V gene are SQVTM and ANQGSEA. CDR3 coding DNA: TGCAGCGTTGAGGGCAATTACAATGAGCAGTTCTTC. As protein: CSVEGNYNEQFF.

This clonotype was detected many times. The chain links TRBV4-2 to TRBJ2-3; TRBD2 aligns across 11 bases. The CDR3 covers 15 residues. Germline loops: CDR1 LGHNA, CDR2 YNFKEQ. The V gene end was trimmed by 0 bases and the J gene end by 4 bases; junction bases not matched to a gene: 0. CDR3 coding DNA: TGTGCCAGCAGCCAAGATAGCGGGGGGGCAGATACGCAGTATTTT. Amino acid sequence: CASSQDSGGADTQYF.

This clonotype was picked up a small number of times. Written as DNA, the CDR3 is TGCGCCAGCAGCCCCCATCAGGGGTCTGGAAACACCATATATTTT. Protein: CASSPHQGSGNTIYF. The chain employs TRBV4-3 and TRBJ1-3; TRBD1 is a possible D gene (6 bases). The germline V and J ends were trimmed by 4 bases and 1 base, with 11 bases remaining between them. The CDR3 spans 15 residues. Germline V gene data show CDR1 as LGHNA and CDR2 as YSLEER.

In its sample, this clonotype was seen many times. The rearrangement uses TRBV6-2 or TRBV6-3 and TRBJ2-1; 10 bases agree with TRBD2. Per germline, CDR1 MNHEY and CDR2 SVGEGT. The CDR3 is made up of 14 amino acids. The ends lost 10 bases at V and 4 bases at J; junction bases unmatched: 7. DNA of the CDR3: TGTGCCACCGGTAGCGGGGGGCCATACAATGAGCAGTTCTTC. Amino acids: CATGSGGPYNEQFF.

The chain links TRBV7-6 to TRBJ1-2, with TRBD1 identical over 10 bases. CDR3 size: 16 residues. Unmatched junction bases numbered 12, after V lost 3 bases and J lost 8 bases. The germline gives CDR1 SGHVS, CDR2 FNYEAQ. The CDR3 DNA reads TGTGCCAGCAGCTTGGACCCGGGACAGGGGTCCCCCGGCTACACCTTC. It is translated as CASSLDPGQGSPGYTF.

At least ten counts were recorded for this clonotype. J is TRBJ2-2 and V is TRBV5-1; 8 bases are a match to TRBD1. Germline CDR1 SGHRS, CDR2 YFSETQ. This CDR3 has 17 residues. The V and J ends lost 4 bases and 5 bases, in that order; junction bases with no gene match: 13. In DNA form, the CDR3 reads TGCGCCAGCAGCCAATCAGGACAGGGAATGAGGACCGGGGAGCTGTTTTTT. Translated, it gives CASSQSGQGMRTGELFF.

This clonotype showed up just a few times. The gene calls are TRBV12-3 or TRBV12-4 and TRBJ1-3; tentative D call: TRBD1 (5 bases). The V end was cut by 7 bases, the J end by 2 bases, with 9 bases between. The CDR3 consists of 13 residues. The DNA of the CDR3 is TGTGCCAGCAACACAGGTCCTGGAAACACCATATATTTT. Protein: CASNTGPGNTIYF.

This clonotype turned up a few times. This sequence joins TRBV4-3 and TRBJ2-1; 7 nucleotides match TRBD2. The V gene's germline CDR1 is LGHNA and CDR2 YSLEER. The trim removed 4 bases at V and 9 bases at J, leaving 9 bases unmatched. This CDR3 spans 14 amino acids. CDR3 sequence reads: CASSPQRGDTEQFF. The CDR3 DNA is TGCGCCAGCAGCCCCCAACGGGGGGATACTGAGCAGTTCTTC.

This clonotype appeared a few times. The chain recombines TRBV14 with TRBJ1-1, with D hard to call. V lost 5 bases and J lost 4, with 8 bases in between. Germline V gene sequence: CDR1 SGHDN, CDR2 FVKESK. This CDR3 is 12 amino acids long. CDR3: CASSRAGTEAFF. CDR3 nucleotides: TGTGCCAGCAGCAGGGCGGGCACTGAAGCTTTCTTT.

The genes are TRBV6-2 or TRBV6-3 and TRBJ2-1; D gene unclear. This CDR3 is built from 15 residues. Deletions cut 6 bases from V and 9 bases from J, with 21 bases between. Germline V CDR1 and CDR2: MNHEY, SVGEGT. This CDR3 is CASRTDDRFNPEQFF. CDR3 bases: TGTGCCAGCAGAACCGACGACCGTTTCAACCCTGAGCAGTTCTTC.

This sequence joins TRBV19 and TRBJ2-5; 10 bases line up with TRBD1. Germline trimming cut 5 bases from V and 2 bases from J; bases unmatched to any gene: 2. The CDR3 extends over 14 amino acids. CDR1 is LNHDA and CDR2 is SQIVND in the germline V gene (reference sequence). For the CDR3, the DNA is TGTGCCAGTAGTGACAGGGGGCTGCAAGAGACCCAGTACTTC. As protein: CASSDRGLQETQYF.

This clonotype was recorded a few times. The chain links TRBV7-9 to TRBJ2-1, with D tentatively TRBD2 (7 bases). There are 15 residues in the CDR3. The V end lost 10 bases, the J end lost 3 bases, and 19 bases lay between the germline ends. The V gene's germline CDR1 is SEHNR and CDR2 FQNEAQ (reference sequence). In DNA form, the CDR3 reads TGTGCCACCCTACTAGAGGGGGGGTACTACAATGAGCAGTTCTTC. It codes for CATLLEGGYYNEQFF.

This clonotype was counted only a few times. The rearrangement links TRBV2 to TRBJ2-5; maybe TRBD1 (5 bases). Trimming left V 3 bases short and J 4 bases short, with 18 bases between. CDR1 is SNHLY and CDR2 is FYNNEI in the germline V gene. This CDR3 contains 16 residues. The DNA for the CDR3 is TGTGCCAGCAGTGACCTCGAGCAGGGAATGCGAGAGACCCAGTACTTC. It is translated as CASSDLEQGMRETQYF.

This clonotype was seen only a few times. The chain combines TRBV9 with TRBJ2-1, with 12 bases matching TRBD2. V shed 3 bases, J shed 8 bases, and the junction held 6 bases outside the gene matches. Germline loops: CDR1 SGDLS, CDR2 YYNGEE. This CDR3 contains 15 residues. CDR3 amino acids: CASSASGGAGDEQFF. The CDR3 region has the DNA TGTGCCAGCAGCGCTAGCGGGGGGGCAGGTGATGAGCAGTTCTTC.

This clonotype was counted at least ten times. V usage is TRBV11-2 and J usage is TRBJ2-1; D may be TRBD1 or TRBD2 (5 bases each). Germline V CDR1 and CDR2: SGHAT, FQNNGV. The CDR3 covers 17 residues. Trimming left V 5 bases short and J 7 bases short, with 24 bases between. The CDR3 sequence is CASSLLDPGPSWNEQFF. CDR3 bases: TGTGCCAGCAGCCTACTAGACCCAGGGCCTTCGTGGAATGAGCAGTTCTTC.

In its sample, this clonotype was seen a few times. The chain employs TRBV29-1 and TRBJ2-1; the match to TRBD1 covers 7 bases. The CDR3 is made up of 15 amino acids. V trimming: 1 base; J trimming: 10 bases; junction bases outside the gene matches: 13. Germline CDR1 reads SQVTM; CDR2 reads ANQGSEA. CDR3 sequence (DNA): TGCAGCGTTGAAGCCCGACAGGGAATAGATATAGAGCAGTTCTTC. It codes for CSVEARQGIDIEQFF.

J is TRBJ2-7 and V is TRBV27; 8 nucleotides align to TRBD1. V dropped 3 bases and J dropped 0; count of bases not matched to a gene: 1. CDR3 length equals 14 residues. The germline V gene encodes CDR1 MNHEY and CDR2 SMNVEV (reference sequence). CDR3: CASSFGQGSYEQYF. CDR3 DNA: TGTGCCAGCAGTTTTGGACAGGGCTCCTACGAGCAGTACTTC.

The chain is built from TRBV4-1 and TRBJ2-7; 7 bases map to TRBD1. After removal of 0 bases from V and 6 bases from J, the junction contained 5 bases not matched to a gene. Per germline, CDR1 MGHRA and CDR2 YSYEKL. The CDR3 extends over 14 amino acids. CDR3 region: CASSQEEGAGEQYV. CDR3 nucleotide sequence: TGCGCCAGCAGCCAAGAAGAGGGGGCAGGCGAGCAGTACGTC.